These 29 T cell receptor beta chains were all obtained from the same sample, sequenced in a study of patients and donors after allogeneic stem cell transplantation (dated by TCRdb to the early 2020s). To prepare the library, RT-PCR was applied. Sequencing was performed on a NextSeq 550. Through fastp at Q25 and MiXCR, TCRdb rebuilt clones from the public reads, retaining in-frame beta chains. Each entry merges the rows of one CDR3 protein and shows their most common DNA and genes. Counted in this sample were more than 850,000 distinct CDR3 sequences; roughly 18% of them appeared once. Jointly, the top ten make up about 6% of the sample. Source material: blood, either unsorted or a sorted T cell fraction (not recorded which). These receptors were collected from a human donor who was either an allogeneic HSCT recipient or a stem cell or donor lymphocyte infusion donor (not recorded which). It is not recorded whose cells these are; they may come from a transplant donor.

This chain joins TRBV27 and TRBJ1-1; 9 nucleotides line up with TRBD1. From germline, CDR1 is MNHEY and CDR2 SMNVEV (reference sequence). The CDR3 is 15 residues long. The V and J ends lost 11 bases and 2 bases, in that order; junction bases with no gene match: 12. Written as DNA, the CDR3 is TGTGCCGCAGGGGGGACAGGGAGGGGAAACACTGAAGCTTTCTTT. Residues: CAAGGTGRGNTEAFF.

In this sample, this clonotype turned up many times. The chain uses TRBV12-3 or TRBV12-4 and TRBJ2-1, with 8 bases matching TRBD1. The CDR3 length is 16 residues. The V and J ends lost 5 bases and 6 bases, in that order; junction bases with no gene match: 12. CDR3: CASSSGPGQVFNEQFF. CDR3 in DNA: TGTGCCAGCAGTAGCGGACCGGGACAGGTTTTCAATGAGCAGTTCTTC.

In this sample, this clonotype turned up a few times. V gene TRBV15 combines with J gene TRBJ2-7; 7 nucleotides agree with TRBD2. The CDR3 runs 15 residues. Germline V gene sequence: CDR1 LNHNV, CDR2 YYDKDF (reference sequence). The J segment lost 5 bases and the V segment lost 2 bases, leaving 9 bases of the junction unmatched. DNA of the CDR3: TGTGCCACCAGCAGATCTCATGGGGGGGTAAACGAGCAGTACTTC. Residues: CATSRSHGGVNEQYF.

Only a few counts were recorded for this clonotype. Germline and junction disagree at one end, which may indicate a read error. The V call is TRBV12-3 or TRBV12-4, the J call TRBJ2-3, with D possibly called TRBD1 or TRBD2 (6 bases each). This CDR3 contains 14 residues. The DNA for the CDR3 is TGTGCCACCAGTCGGGGGCACCTGGGGGATACGCAGTATTTT. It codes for CATSRGHLGDTQYF.

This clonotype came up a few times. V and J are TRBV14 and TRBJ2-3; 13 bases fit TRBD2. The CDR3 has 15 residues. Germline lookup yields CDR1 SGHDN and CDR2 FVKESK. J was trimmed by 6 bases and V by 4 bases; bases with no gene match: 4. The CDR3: CASSPTSGRVDTQYF. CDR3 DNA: TGTGCCAGCAGCCCAACTAGCGGGAGGGTCGATACGCAGTATTTT.

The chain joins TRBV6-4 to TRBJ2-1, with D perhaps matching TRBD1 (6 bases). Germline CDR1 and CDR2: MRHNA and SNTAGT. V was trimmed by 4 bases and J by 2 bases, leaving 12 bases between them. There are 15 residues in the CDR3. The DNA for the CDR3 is TGTGCCAGCAGTGTATCGAGGGGGACCTACAATGAGCAGTTCTTC. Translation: CASSVSRGTYNEQFF.

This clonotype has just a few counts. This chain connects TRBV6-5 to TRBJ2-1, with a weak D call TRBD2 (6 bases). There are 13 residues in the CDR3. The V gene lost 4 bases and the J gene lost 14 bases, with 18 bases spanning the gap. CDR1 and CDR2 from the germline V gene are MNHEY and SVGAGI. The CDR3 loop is CASSLEVAVIKFF. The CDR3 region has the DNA TGTGCCAGCAGTTTGGAGGTAGCGGTAATTAAGTTCTTC.

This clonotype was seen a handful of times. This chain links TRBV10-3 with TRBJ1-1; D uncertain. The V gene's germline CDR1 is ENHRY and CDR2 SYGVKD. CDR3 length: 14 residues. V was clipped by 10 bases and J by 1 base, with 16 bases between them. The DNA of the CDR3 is TGTGCCACCCAACCAGGACGGACGAACACTGAAGCTTTCTTT. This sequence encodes CATQPGRTNTEAFF.

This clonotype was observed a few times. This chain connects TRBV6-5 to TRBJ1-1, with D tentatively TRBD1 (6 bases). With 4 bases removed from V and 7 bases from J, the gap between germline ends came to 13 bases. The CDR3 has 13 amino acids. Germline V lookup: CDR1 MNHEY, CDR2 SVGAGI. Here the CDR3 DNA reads TGTGCCAGCAGTTTACAGGGTTCGGGTGAAGCTTTCTTT. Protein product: CASSLQGSGEAFF.

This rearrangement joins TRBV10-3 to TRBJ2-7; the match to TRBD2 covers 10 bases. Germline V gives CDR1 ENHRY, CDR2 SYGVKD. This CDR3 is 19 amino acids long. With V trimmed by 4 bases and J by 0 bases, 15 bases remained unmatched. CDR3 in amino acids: CAISVYSSSGRRLSYEQYF. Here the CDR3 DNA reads TGTGCCATCAGTGTTTATAGTTCTAGCGGGAGAAGGCTCTCCTACGAGCAGTACTTC.

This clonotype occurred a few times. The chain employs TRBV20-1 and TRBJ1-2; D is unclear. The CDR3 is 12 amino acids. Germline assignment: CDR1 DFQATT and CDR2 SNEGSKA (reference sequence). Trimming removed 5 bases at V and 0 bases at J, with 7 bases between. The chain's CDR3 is CSASASNYGYTF. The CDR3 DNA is TGCAGTGCTTCCGCGTCTAACTATGGCTACACCTTC.

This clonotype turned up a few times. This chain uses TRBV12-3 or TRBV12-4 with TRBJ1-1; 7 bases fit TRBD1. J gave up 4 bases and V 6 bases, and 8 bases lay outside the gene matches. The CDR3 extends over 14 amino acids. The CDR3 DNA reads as TGTGCCAGCAGGTCCTCCCCAGGGGGCACTGAAGCTTTCTTT. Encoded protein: CASRSSPGGTEAFF.

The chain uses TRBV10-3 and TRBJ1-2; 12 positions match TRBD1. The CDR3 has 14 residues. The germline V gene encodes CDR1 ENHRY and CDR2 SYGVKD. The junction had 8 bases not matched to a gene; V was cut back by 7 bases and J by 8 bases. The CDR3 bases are TGTGCCATCAAAAAGGGACAGGGGGCGGTCGGCTACACCTTC. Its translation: CAIKKGQGAVGYTF.

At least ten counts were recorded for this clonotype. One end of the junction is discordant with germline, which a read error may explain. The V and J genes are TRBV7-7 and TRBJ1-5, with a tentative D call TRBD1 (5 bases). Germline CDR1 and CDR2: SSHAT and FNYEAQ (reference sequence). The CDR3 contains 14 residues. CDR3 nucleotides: TGTGCTAGCAGCTTGGAGGGGAGAGATCAGCCCCAGCATTTT. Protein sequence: CASSLEGRDQPQHF.

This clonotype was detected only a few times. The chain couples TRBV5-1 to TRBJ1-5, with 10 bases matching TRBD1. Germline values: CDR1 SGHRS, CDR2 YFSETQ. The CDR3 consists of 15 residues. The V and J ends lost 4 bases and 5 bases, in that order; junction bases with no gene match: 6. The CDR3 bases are TGCGCCAGCAGCACAGGACAGGGGGACCATCAGCCCCAGCATTTT. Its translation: CASSTGQGDHQPQHF.

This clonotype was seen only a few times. The CDR3 loop is CASRSGSSYNSPLHF. CDR3 coding DNA: TGTGCCAGCCGTTCGGGAAGCTCCTATAATTCACCCCTCCACTTT. The rearrangement uses TRBV27 and TRBJ1-6; D is undetermined. The CDR3 covers 15 residues. V gave up 8 bases and J gave up 0 bases, with 11 bases separating them. Germline V CDR1 and CDR2: MNHEY, SMNVEV (reference sequence).

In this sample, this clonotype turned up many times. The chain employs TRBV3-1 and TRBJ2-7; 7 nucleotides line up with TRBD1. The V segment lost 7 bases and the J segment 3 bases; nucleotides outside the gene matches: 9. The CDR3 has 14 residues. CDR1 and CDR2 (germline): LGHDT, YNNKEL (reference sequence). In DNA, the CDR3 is TGTGCCAGCAACAAAGGGACAGATTACTACGAGCAGTACTTC. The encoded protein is CASNKGTDYYEQYF.

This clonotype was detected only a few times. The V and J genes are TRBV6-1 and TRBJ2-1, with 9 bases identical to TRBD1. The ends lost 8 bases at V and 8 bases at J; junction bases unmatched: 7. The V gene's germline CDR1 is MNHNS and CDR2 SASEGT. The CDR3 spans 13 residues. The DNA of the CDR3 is TGTGCCAGCCGCGGGACAGGGATCCATGAGCAGTTCTTC. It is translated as CASRGTGIHEQFF.

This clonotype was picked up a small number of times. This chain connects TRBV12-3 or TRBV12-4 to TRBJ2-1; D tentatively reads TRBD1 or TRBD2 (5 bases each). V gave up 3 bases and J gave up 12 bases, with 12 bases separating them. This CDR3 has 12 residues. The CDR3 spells CASSLGRERQFF. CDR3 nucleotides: TGTGCCAGCAGTTTGGGACGCGAGCGGCAGTTCTTC.

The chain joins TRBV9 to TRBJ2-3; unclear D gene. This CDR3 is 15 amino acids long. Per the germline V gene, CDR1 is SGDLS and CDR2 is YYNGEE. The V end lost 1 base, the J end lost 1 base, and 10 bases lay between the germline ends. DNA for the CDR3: TGTGCCAGCAGCGTACGGCAGCCCGGCACAGATACGCAGTATTTT. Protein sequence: CASSVRQPGTDTQYF.

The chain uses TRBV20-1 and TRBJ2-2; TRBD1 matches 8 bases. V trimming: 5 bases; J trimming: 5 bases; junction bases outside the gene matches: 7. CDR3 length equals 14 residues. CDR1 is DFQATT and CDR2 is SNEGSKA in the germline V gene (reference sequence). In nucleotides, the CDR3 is TGCAGTGCTGTAGACAGGGGTGTAACCGGGGAGCTGTTTTTT. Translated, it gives CSAVDRGVTGELFF.

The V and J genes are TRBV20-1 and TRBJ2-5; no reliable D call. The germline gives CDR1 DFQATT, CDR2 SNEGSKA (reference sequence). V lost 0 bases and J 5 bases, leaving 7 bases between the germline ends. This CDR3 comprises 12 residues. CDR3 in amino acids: CSARDNGETQYF. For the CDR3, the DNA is TGCAGTGCTAGAGATAATGGGGAGACCCAGTACTTC.

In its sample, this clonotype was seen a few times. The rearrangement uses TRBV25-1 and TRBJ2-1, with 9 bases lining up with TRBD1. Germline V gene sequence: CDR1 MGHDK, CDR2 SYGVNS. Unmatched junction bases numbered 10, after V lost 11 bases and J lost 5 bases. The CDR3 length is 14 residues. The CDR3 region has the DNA TGTGCCTCCTCACGGGACAGGGTGAACAATGAGCAGTTCTTC. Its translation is CASSRDRVNNEQFF.

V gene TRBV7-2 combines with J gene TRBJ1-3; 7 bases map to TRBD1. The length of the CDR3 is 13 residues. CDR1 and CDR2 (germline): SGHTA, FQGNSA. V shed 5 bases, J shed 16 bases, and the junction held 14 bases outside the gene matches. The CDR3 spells CASSVGTAEAVYF. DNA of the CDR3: TGTGCCAGCAGCGTAGGGACAGCGGAAGCAGTTTATTTT.

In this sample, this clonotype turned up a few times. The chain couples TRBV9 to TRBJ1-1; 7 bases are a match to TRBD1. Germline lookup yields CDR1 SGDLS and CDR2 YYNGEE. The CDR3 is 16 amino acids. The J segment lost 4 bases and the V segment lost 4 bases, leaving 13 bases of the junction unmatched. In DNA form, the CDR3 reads TGTGCCAGCAGCCCCCCCCGGGAGGGGGCGGTCACTGAAGCTTTCTTT. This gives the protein CASSPPREGAVTEAFF. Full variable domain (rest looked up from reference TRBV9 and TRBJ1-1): DSGVTQTPKHLITATGQRVTLRCSPRSGDLSVYWYQQSLDQGLQFLIQYYNGEERAKGNILERFSAQQFPDLHSELNLSSLELGDSALYFCASSPPREGAVTEAFFGQGTRLTVV.

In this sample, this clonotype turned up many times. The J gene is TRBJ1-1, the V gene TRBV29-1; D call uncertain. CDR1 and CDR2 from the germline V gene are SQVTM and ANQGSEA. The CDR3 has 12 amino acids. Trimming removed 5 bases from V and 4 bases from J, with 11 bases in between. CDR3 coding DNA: TGCAGCGTTACCCTTCGGGTCACTGAAGCTTTCTTT. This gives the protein CSVTLRVTEAFF.

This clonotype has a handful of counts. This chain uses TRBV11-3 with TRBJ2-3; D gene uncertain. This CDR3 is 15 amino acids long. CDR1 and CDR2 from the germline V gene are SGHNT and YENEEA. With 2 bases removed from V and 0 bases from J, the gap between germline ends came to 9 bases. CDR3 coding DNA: TGTGCCAGCAGCTTAAAGGTTGCTAGCACAGATACGCAGTATTTT. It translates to CASSLKVASTDTQYF.

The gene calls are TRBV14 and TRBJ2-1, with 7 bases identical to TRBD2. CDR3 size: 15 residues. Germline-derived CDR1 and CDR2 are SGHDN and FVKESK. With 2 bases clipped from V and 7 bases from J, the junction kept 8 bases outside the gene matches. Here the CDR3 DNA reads TGTGCCAGCAGCCAATTGGGCGGGAGTTGGAATGAGCAGTTCTTC. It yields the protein CASSQLGGSWNEQFF.

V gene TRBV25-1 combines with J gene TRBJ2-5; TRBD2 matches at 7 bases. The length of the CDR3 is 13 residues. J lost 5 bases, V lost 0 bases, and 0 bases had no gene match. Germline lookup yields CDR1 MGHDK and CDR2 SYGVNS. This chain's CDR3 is CASSEYGGETQYF. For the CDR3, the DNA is TGTGCCAGCAGTGAATACGGGGGGGAGACCCAGTACTTC. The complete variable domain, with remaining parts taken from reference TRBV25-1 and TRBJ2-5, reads EADIYQTPRYLVIGTGKKITLECSQTMGHDKMYWYQQDPGMELHLIHYSYGVNSTEKGDLSSESTVSRIRTEHFPLTLESARPSHTSQYLCASSEYGGETQYFGPGTRLLVL.